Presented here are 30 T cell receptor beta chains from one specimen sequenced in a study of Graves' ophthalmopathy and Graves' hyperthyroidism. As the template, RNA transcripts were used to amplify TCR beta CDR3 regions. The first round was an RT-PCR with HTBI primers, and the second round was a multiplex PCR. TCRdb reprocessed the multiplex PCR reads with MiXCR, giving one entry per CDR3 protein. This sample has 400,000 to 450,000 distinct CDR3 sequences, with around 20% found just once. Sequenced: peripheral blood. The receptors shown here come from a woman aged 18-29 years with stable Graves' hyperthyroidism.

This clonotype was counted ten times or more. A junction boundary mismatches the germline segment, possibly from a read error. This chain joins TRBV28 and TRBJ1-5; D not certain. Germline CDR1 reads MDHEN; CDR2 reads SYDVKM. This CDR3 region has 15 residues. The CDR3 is CASSSLDGGNRPQHF. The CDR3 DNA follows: TGTGCCAGCAGTTCGCTGGACGGAGGCAATCGGCCCCAGCATTTT.

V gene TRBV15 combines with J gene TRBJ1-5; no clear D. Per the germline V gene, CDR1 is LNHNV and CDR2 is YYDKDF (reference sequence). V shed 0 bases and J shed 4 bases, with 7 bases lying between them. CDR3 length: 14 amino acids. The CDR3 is CATSRDGGNQPQHF. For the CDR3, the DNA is TGTGCCACCAGCAGAGACGGTGGGAATCAGCCCCAGCATTTT. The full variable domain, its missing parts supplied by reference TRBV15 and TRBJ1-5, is DAMVIQNPRYQVTQFGKPVTLSCSQTLNHNVMYWYQQKSSQAPKLLFHYYDKDFNNEADTPDNFQSRRPNTSFCFLDIRSPGLGDTAMYLCATSRDGGNQPQHFGDGTRLSIL.

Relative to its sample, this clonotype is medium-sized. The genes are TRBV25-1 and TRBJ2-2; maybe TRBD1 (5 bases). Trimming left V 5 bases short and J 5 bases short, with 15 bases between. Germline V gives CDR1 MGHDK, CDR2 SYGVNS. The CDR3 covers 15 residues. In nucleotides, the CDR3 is TGTGCCAGCAGTAATAGGCAGGGAAGTACCGGGGAGCTGTTTTTT. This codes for CASSNRQGSTGELFF.

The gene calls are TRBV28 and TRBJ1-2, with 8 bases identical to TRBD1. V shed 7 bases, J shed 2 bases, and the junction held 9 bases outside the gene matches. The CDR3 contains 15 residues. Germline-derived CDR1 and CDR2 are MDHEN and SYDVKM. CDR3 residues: CASIAVDRANYGYTF. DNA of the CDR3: TGTGCCAGCATCGCCGTGGACAGGGCCAACTATGGCTACACCTTC.

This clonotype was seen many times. CDR3 coding DNA: TGTGCCAGCAGCCCCGGGCAGAGCACCGGGGAGCTGTTTTTT. Amino acid sequence: CASSPGQSTGELFF. This chain uses TRBV11-1 with TRBJ2-2; D gene ambiguous. The CDR3 totals 14 residues. Germline V gene lookup returns CDR1 SGHAT and CDR2 FQDESV (reference sequence). Trimming cost V 5 bases and J 4 bases, with 11 bases left between them.

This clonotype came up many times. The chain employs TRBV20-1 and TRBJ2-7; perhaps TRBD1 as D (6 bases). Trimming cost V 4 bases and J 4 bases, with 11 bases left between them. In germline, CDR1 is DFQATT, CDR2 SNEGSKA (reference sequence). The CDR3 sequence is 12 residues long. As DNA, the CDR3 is TGCAGTGCTATGGACAGAATTTACGAGCAGTACTTC. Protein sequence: CSAMDRIYEQYF.

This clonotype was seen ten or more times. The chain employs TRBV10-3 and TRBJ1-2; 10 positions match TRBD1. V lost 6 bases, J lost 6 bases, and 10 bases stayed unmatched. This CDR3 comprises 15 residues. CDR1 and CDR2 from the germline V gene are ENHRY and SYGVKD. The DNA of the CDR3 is TGTGCCATCAGCACCTACCGGGACAGGGGAAATGGCTACACCTTC. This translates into CAISTYRDRGNGYTF.

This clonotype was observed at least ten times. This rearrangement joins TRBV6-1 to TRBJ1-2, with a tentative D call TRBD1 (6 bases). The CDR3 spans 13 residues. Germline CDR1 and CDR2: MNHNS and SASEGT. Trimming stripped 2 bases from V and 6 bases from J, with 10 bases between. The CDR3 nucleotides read TGTGCCAGCAGTGAACCTACAGGGAATGGCTACACCTTC. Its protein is CASSEPTGNGYTF.

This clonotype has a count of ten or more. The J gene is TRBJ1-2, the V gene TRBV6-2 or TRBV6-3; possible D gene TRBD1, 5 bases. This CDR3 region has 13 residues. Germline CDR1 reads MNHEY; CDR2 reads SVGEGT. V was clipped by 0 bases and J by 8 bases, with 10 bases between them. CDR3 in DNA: TGTGCCAGCAGTTACTCGGGGCTGAACGGCTACACCTTC. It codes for CASSYSGLNGYTF.

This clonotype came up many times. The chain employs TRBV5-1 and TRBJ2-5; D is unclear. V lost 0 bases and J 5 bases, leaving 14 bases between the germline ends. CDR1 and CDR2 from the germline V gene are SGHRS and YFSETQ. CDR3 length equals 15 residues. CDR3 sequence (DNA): TGCGCCAGCAGCTTGGTGTCAGACTCCCCCGAGACCCAGTACTTC. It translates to CASSLVSDSPETQYF.

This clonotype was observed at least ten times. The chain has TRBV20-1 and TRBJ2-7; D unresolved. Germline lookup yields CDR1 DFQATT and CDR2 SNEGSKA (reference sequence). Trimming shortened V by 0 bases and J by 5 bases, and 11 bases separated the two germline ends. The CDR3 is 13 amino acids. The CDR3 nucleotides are TGCAGTGCTAGAGAACGGCATGTCAACGAGCAGTACTTC. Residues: CSARERHVNEQYF.

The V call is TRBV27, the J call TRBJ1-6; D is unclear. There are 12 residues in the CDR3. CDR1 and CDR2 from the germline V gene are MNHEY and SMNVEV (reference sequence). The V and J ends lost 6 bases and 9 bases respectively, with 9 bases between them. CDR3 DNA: TGTGCCAGCAGGGAGCGGAGTTCACCCCTCCACTTT. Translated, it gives CASRERSSPLHF.

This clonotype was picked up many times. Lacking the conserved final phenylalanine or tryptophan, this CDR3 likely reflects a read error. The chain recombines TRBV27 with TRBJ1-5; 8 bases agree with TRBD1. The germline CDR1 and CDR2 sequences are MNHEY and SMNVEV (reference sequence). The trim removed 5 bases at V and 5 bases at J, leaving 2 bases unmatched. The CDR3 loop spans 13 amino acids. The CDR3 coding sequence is TGTGCCAGCAGTGGACAGGGCCATCAGCCCCAGCATTCT. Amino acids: CASSGQGHQPQHS.

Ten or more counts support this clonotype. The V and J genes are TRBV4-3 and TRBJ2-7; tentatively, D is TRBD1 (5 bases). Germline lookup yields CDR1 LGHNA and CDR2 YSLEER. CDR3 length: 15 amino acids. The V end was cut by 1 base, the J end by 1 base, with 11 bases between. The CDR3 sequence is CASSQGAGNSYEQYF. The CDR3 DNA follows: TGCGCCAGCAGCCAAGGGGCAGGGAATTCCTACGAGCAGTACTTC.

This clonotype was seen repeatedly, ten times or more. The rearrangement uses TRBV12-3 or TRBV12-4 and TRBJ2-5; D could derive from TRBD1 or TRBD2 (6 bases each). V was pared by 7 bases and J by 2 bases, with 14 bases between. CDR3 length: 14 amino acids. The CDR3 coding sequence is TGTGCCAGCATGCAAGGGGGGACACAAGAGACCCAGTACTTC. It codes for CASMQGGTQETQYF.

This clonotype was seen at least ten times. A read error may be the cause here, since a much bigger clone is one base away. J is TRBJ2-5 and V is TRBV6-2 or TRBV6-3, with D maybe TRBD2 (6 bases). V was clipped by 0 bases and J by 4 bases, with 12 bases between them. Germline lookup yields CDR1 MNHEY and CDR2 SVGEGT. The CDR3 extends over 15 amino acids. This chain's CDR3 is CASSYSAGRGETQYF. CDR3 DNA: TGTGCCAGCAGTTACTCGGCGGGAAGAGGAGAGACCCAGTACTTC.

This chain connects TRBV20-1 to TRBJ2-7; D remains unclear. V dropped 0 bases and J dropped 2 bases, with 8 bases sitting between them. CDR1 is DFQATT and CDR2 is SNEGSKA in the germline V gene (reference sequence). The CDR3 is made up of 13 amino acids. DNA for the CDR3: TGCAGTGCTAGAGAAGGGCTAACCTACGAGCAGTACTTC. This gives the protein CSAREGLTYEQYF.

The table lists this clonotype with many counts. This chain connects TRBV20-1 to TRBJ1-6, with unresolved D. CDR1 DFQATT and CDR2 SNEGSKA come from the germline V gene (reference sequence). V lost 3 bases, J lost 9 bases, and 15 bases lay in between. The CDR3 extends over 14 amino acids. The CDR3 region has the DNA TGCAGTGCTAGCCCCGGGCCGCTAGGTTCACCCCTCCACTTT. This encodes CSASPGPLGSPLHF.

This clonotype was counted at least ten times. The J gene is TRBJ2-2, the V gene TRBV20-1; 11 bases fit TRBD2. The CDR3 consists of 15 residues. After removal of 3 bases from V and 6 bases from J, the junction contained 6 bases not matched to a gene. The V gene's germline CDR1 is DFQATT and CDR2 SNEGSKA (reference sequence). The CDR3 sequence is CSARELAGEAGELFF. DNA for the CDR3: TGCAGTGCTAGGGAACTAGCGGGAGAGGCCGGGGAGCTGTTTTTT.

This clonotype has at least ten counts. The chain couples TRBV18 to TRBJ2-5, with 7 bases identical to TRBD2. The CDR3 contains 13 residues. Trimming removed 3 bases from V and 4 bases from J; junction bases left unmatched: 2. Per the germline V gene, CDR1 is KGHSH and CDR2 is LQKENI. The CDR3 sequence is CASSPGEGETQYF. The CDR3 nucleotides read TGTGCCAGCTCACCTGGGGAGGGAGAGACCCAGTACTTC. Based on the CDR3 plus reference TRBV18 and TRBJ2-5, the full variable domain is NAGVMQNPRHLVRRRGQEARLRCSPMKGHSHVYWYRQLPEEGLKFMVYLQKENIIDESGMPKERFSAEFPKEGPSILRIQQVVRGDSAAYFCASSPGEGETQYFGPGTRLLVL.

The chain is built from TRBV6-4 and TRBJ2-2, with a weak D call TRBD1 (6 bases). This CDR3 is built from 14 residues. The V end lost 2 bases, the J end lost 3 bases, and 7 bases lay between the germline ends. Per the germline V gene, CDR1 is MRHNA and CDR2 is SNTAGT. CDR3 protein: CASSDGGDTGELFF. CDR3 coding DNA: TGTGCCAGCAGTGACGGGGGCGACACCGGGGAGCTGTTTTTT.

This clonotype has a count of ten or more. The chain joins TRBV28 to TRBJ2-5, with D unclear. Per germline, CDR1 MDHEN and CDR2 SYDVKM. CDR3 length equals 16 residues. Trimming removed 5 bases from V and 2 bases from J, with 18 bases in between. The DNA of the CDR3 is TGTGCCAGCAGTCTCCTTATTGGGTCGGAGCAAGAGACCCAGTACTTC. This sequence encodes CASSLLIGSEQETQYF.

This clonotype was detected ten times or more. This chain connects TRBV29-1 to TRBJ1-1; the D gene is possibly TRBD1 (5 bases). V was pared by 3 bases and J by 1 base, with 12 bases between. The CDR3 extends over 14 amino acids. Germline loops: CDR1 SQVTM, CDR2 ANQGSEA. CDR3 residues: CSVDGTATNTEAFF. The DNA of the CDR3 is TGCAGCGTTGATGGGACGGCTACGAACACTGAAGCTTTCTTT.

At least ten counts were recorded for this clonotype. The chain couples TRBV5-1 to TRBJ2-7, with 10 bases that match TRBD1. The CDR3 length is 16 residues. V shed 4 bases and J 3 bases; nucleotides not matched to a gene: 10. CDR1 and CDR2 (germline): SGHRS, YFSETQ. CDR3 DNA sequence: TGCGCCAGCAGCACCCTTCGACAGGGGGCAAACTACGAGCAGTACTTC. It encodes CASSTLRQGANYEQYF.

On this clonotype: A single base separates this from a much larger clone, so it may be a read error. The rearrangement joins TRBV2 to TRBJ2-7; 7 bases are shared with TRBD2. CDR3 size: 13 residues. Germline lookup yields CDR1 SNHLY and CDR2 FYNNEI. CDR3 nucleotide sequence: TGTGCCAGCAGTTCCCGGGGGGTTTCCGAGCAGTGCTTC. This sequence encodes CASSSRGVSEQCF.

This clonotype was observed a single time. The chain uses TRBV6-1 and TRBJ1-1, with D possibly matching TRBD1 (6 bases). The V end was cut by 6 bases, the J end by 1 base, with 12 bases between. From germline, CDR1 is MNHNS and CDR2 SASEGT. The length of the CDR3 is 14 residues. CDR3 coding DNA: TGTGCCAGCAGCACAGGGCTGGAGAACACTGAAGCTTTCTTT. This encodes CASSTGLENTEAFF.

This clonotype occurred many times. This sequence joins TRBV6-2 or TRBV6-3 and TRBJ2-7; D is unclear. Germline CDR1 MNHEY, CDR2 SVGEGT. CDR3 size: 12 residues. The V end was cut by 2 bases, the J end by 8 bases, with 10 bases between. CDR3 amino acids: CASSYGRSQQYF. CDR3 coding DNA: TGTGCCAGCAGTTACGGCCGGTCCCAGCAGTACTTC.

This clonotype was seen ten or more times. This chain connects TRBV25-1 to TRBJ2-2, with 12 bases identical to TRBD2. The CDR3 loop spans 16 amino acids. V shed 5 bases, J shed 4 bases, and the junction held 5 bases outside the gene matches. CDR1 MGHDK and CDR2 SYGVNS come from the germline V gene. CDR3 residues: CASSTRLAGVTGELFF. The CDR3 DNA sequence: TGTGCCAGCAGTACCCGACTAGCGGGAGTCACCGGGGAGCTGTTTTTT.

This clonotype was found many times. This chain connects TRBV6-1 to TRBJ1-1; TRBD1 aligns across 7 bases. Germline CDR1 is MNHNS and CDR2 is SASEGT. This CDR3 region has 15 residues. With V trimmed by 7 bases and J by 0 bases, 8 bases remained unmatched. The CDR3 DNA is TGTGCCAGCAAGACAGGGAATTTTATGAACACTGAAGCTTTCTTT. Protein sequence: CASKTGNFMNTEAFF.

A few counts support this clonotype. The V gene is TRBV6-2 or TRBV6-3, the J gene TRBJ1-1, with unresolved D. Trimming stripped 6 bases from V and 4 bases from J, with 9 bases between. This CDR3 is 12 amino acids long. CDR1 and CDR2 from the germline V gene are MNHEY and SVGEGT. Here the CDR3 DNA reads TGTGCCAGCAGAGAACCGACCACTGAAGCTTTCTTT. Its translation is CASREPTTEAFF.